This T cell receptor (beta chain) was recovered during a study of shared clonotypes between healthy human individuals. Study-wide findings and caveats: Relative to clonotypes present in all four donors, those not shared had lower generation probabilities. With a few donors compared, roughly 4.9% of naive CD4 clonotypes were shared.

The CDR3 has 14 residues. Trimming removed 5 bases from V and 8 bases from J; junction bases left unmatched: 8. Germline assignment: CDR1 MNHEY and CDR2 SVGAGI. Only CD45RO-negative cells positively selected for CCR7 counted as naive CD8 cells, so terminally differentiated effector memory CD45RA+ cells were excluded. Profiled with immunoSEQ multiplex PCR; TCRdb holds only in-frame clones, not every one. Of some 2.1 million clones listed, 80% to 95% are singletons. On this clone: Antigen specificity is unknown.

The specimen was naive CD8+ T cells from PBMCs. This sequence was found in a man aged 18-30 years in good health. Some clones in this sample may be carry-over from other donors' samples. V is TRBV6-5 and J is TRBJ1-2, with 10 bases that match TRBD1. For the CDR3, the DNA is TGTGCCAGCAGTGCCCGGGACAGGGGTCCGGGCTACACCTTC. This translates into CASSARDRGPGYTF.